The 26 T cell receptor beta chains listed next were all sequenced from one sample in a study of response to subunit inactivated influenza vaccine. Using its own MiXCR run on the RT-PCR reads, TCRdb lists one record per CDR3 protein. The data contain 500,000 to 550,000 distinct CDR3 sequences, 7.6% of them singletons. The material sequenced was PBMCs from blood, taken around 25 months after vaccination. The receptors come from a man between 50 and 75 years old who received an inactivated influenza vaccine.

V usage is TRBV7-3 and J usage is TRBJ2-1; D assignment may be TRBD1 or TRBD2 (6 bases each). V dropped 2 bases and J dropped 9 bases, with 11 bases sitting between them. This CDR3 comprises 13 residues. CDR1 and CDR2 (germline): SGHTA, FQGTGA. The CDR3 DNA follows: TGTGCCAGCAGCTTAGTGGGGGGCGGTGAGCAGTTCTTC. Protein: CASSLVGGGEQFF. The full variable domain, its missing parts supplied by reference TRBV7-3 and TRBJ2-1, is GAGVSQTPSNKVTEKGKYVELRCDPISGHTALYWYRQSLGQGPEFLIYFQGTGAADDSGLPNDRFFAVRPEGSVSTLKIQRTERGDSAVYLCASSLVGGGEQFFGPGTRLTVL.

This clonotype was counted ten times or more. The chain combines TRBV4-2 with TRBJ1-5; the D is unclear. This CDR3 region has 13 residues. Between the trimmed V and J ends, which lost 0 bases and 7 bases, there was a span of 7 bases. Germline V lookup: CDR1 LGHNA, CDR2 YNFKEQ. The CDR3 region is CASSQEPDQPQHF. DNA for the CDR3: TGTGCCAGCAGCCAAGAGCCGGACCAGCCCCAGCATTTT.

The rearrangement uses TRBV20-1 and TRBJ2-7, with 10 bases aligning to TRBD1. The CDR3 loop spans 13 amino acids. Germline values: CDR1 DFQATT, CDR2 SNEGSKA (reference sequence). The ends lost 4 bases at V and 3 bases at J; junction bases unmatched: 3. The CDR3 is CSANGQGDYEQYF. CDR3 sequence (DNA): TGCAGTGCTAATGGACAGGGGGACTACGAGCAGTACTTC.

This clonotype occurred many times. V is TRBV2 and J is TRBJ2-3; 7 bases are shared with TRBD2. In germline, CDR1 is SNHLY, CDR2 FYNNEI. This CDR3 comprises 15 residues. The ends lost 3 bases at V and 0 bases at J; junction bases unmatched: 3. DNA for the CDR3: TGTGCCAGCAGTGATGGGGGGGAAAGCACAGATACGCAGTATTTT. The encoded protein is CASSDGGESTDTQYF.

The CDR3 DNA follows: TGTGCCAGCACTACCGACGGAGGCTACACCTTC. Translated: CASTTDGGYTF. V and J are TRBV12-3 or TRBV12-4 and TRBJ1-2; D gene uncertain. The CDR3 totals 11 residues. The V end lost 7 bases, the J end lost 8 bases, and 11 bases lay between the germline ends.

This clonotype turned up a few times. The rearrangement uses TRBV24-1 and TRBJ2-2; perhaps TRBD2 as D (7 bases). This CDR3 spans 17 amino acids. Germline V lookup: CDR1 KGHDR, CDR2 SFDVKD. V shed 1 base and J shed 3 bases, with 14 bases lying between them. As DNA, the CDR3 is TGTGCCACCAGTGATTTACCGGGGGGCGCGGACACCGGGGAGCTGTTTTTT. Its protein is CATSDLPGGADTGELFF.

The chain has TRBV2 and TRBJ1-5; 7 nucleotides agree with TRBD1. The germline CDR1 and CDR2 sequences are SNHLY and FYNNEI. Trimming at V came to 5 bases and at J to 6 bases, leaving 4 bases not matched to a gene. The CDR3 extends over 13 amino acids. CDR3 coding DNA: TGTGCCAGCAGTTCAGACAGGGTTCAGCCCCAGCATTTT. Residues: CASSSDRVQPQHF.

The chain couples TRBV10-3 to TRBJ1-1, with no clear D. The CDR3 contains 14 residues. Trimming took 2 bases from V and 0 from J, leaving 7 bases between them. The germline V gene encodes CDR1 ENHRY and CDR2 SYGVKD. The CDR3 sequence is CAISEGAMNTEAFF. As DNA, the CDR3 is TGTGCCATCAGTGAGGGAGCTATGAACACTGAAGCTTTCTTT.

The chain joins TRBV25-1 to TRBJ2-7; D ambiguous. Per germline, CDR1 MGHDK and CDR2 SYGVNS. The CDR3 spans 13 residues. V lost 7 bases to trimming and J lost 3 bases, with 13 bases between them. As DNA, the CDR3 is TGTGCCAGCACACCAAACTGGGGCTACGAGCAGTACTTC. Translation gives CASTPNWGYEQYF.

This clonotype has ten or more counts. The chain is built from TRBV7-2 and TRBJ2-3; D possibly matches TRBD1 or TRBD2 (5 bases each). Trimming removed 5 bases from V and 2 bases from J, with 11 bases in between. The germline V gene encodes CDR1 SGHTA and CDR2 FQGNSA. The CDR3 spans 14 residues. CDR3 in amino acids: CASSKGPVTDTQYF. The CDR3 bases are TGTGCCAGCAGCAAGGGACCTGTCACAGATACGCAGTATTTT.

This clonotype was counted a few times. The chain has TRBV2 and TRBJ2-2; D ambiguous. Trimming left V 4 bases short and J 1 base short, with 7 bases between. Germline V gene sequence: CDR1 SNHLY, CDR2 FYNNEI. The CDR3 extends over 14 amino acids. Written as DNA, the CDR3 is TGTGCCAGCAGTGTGGGGTGGAACACCGGGGAGCTGTTTTTT. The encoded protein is CASSVGWNTGELFF.

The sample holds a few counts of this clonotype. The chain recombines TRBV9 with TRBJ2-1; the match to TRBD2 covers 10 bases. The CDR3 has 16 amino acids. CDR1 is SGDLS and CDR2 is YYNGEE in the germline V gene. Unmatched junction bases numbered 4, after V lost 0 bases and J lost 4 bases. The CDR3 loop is CASSVGTSGHYNEQFF. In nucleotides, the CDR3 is TGTGCCAGCAGCGTAGGGACTAGCGGACATTACAATGAGCAGTTCTTC.

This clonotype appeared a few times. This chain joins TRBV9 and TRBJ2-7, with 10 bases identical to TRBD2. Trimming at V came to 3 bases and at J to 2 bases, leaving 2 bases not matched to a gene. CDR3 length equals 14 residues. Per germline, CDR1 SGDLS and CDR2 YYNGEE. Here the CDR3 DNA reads TGTGCCAGCAGCGGAAGCGGGAGGGCCTACGAGCAGTACTTC. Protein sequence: CASSGSGRAYEQYF.

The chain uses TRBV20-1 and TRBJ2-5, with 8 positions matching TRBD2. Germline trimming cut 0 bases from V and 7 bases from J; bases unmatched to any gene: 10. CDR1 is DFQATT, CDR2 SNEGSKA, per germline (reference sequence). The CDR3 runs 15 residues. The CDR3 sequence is CSARDSGTQEGTQYF. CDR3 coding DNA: TGCAGTGCTAGAGATAGCGGGACACAGGAAGGGACCCAGTACTTC.

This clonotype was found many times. CDR3 amino acids: CASSLVGVVSRETQYF. In DNA form, the CDR3 reads TGTGCCAGCAGCTTAGTAGGGGTCGTGTCGCGAGAGACCCAGTACTTC. The chain couples TRBV7-9 to TRBJ2-5; possibly TRBD1 for D (5 bases). The ends were cut back, 1 base at V and 4 bases at J, with 16 bases in the middle. Germline-derived CDR1 and CDR2 are SEHNR and FQNEAQ (reference sequence). This CDR3 is built from 16 residues.

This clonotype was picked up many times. The CDR3 nucleotides read TGTGCCAGCAGCCCGGGGGGGCGGGGAGGGACCCAGTACTTC. Its protein product is CASSPGGRGGTQYF. V and J are TRBV7-2 and TRBJ2-5; 8 bases match TRBD2. Germline CDR1 reads SGHTA; CDR2 reads FQGNSA. The CDR3 is made up of 14 amino acids. V lost 5 bases, J lost 7 bases, and 9 bases stayed unmatched.

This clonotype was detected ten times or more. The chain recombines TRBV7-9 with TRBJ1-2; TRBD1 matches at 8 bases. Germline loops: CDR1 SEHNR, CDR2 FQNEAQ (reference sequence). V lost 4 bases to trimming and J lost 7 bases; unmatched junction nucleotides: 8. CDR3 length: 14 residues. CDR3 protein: CASSSSGTGFGYTF. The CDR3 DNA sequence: TGTGCCAGCAGCTCCTCCGGGACAGGTTTTGGCTACACCTTC. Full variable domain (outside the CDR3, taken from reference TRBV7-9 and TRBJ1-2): DTGVSQNPRHKITKRGQNVTFRCDPISEHNRLYWYRQTLGQGPEFLTYFQNEAQLEKSRLLSDRFSAERPKGSFSTLEIQRTEQGDSAMYLCASSSSGTGFGYTFGSGTRLTVV.

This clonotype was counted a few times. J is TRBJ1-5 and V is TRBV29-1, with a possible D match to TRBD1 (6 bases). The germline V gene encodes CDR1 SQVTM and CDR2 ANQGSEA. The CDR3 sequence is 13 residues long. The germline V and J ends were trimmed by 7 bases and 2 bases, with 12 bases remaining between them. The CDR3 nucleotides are TGCAGCGCCGGACAGTCGGGCAATCAGCCCCAGCATTTT. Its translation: CSAGQSGNQPQHF.

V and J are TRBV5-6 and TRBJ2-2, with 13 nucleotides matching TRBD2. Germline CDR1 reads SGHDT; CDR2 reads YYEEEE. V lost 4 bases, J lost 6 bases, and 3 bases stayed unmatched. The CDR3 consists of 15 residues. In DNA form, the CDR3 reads TGTGCCAGCAGCCCGGGACTAGCGGGGCCCGGGGAGCTGTTTTTT. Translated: CASSPGLAGPGELFF.

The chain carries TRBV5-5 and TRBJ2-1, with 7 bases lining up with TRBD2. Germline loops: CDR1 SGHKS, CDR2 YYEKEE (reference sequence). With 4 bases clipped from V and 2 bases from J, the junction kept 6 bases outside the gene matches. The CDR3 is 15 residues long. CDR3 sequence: CASSAASGTYNEQFF. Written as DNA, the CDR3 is TGTGCCAGCAGCGCAGCTAGCGGAACCTACAATGAGCAGTTCTTC.

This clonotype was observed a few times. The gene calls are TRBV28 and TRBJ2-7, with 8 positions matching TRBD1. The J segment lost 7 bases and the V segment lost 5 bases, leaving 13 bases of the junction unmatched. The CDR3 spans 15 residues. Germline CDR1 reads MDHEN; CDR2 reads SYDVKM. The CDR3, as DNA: TGTGCCAGCAGTCCTACCGGGACAGGTTCAAGAGAGCAGTACTTC. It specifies CASSPTGTGSREQYF.

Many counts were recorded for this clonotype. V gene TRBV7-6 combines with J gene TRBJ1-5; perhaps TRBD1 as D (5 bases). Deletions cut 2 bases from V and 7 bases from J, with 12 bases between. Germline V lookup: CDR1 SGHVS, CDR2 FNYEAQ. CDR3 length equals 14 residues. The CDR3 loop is CASSLSSAGQPQHF. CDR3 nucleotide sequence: TGTGCCAGCAGCTTATCCAGTGCAGGGCAGCCCCAGCATTTT.

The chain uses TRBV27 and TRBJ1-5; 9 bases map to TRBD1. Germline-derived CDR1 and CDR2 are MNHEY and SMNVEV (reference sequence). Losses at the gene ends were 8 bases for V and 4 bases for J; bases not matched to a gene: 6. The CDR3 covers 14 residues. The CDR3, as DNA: TGTGCCAGCGGGGGGACAGGGCATAATCAGCCCCAGCATTTT. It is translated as CASGGTGHNQPQHF.

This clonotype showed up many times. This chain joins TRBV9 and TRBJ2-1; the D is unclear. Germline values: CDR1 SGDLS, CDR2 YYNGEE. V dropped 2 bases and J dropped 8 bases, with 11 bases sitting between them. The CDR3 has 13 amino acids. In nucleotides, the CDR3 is TGTGCCAGCAGCGTTGGTAATCTCGATGAGCAGTTCTTC. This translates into CASSVGNLDEQFF.

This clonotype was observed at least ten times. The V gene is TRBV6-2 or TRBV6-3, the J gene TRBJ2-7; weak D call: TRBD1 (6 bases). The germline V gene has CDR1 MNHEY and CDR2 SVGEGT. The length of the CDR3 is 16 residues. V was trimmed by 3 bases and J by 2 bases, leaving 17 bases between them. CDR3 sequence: CASSYWSTGHAYEQYF. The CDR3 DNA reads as TGTGCCAGCAGTTATTGGAGTACGGGACATGCCTACGAGCAGTACTTC.

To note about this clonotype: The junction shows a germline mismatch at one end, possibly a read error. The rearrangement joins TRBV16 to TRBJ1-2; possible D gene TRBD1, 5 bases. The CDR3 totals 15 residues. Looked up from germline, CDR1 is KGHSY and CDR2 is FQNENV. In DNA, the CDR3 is TGTGCCAGCAACCAATTTGCGCAGGGAGTCGGTGGCTACACCTTC. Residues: CASNQFAQGVGGYTF.